The rows below give T cell receptor beta chains drawn from one sample of a study of cytomegalovirus exposure and HLA in healthy donors. TCRdb's table, derived via immunoSEQ multiplex PCR, lists solely in-frame clones and lacks some. The profile shows roughly 150,000 clones, 80% to 85% of them singletons. Sequencing used PBMCs. The receptors shown here come from a male donor in good health and CMV-seronegative. Both conserved end residues are part of each CDR3. Each record gives: CDR3 length, D gene, V gene, J gene, clone size, CDR3 DNA, CDR3 protein. A D gene is named only where the DNA matches it firmly. Expanded clones get a size class; other rows say once, few or many, or leave the size out.

13	-	TRBV27	TRBJ1-2	-	TGTGCCAGCAGTTTAAGAGAAAACTATGGCTACACCTTC	CASSLRENYGYTF
14	-	TRBV7-8	TRBJ2-2	-	TGTGCCAGCAGCTTCCGCGACTACACCGGGGAGCTGTTTTTT	CASSFRDYTGELFF
14	-	TRBV2	TRBJ2-7	-	TGTGCCAGCAGGGCGGGGGACATTGGCTACGAGCAGTACTTC	CASRAGDIGYEQYF
17	TRBD1	TRBV9	TRBJ1-2	-	TGTGCCAGCAGCCCCCAGGGACAGCCAACGTCTAACTATGGCTACACCTTC	CASSPQGQPTSNYGYTF
13	-	TRBV27	TRBJ1-1	-	TGTGCCAGCGGGACACAGGTGAACACTGAAGCTTTCTTT	CASGTQVNTEAFF
14	-	TRBV2	TRBJ1-5	-	TGTGCCAGCAGTAAGGGACAAAGCAATCAGCCCCAGCATTTT	CASSKGQSNQPQHF
12	-	TRBV5-8	TRBJ1-2	-	TGTGCCAGCAGGAGGGTGGGCTATGGCTACACCTTC	CASRRVGYGYTF
13	-	TRBV2	TRBJ1-1	-	TGTGCCAGCAGGCGAGGCTCGAACACTGAAGCTTTCTTT	CASRRGSNTEAFF
15	-	TRBV7-9	TRBJ1-4	-	TGTGCCAGCAGCTTCGTGGGTGGGGGGAATGAAAAACTGTTTTTT	CASSFVGGGNEKLFF
14	-	TRBV15	TRBJ1-4	few	TGTGCCACCAGCAGAGGACATGTGGCTGAAAAACTGTTTTTT	CATSRGHVAEKLFF
16	TRBD1	TRBV9	TRBJ2-2	-	TGTGCCAGCAGCGCGATGGACAGGAGAAACACCGGGGAGCTGTTTTTT	CASSAMDRRNTGELFF
11	-	TRBV29-1	TRBJ1-1	-	TGCAGCGTTCCGTCGGGGGCTGAAGCTTTCTTT	CSVPSGAEAFF
13	TRBD1	TRBV29-1	TRBJ1-2	-	TGCAGCGTTGAAGACAGGGGGCGGGATGGCTACACCTTC	CSVEDRGRDGYTF
14	TRBD1	TRBV7-6	TRBJ2-7	-	TGTGCCAGCAGCGTAGACAGGGGAAGATCCGAGCAGTACTTC	CASSVDRGRSEQYF
17	-	TRBV4-1	TRBJ1-1	-	TGCGCCAGCAGCCCCGGGGAGGGGAGAGGGGTCGACACTGAAGCTTTCTTT	CASSPGEGRGVDTEAFF
12	-	TRBV10-2	TRBJ1-1	once	TGCGCCAGCCTAGACAGCGACACTGAAGCTTTCTTT	CASLDSDTEAFF
17	TRBD1	TRBV14	TRBJ1-2	-	TGTGCCAGCAGCCTTCGGGACAGGGGTGGTAAAGCCTATGGCTACACCTTC	CASSLRDRGGKAYGYTF
13	-	TRBV10-1	TRBJ1-5	-	TGCGCCAGTACCGGACAGCTCAATCAGCCCCAGCATTTT	CASTGQLNQPQHF
15	-	TRBV27	TRBJ1-6	-	TGTGCCAGCAGTTTACTTACAGGGCCCCTGGGGGCCCTCCACTTT	CASSLLTGPLGALHF
14	-	TRBV5-4	TRBJ2-1	-	TGTGCCAGCAGCTACGGACAGAACTACAATGAGCAGTTCTTC	CASSYGQNYNEQFF
16	TRBD2	TRBV9	TRBJ2-1	-	TGTGCCAGCAGCGTACCCCCTAGCGGGGGGGTCGTTGAGCAGTTCTTC	CASSVPPSGGVVEQFF
12	TRBD1	TRBV29-1	TRBJ2-5	once	TGCAGCGTTAACAGGGGGCGGGAGACCCAGTACTTC	CSVNRGRETQYF
15	TRBD1	TRBV7-9	TRBJ1-6	-	TGTGCCAGCAGCTTAGTGACAGGGAATAATTCACCCCTCCACTTT	CASSLVTGNNSPLHF
15	-	TRBV5-4	TRBJ2-2	-	TGTGCCAGCAGCGCCCCGGGTCGGTCGACCGGGGAGCTGTTTTTT	CASSAPGRSTGELFF
15	TRBD2	TRBV5-1	TRBJ2-7	-	TGCGCCAGCAGCCGGTTAGCGGGGCGACCCTACGAGCAGTACTTC	CASSRLAGRPYEQYF
15	TRBD1	TRBV7-2	TRBJ1-1	-	TGTGCCAGCAGCTTAGTCGGGACAGGGGACACTGAAGCTTTCTTT	CASSLVGTGDTEAFF
15	-	TRBV5-1	TRBJ2-5	few	TGCGCCAGCGGCGGCGGGTCGGCCGCCAAAGAGACCCAGTACTTC	CASGGGSAAKETQYF
16	TRBD2	TRBV9	TRBJ2-2	-	TGTGCCAGCAGCGTAGGGGCGGGGGGGATGGCCGGGGAGCTGTTTTTT	CASSVGAGGMAGELFF
15	TRBD1	TRBV11-2	TRBJ1-2	-	TGTGCCAGCAGCCGGGGACAGGGTGGAACCTATGGCTACACCTTC	CASSRGQGGTYGYTF
15	-	TRBV6-5	TRBJ2-3	-	TGTGCCAGCAGTTCTAGTGCTGGGGCGGCAGATACGCAGTATTTT	CASSSSAGAADTQYF
12	-	TRBV11-2	TRBJ2-3	-	TGTGCCAGCAGCGGGGGCACGGATACGCAGTATTTT	CASSGGTDTQYF
16	-	TRBV25-1	TRBJ1-6	-	TGTGCCAGCAGTGGAACAGGATGGACCTATAATTCACCCCTCCACTTT	CASSGTGWTYNSPLHF
14	-	TRBV18	TRBJ1-2	-	TGTGCCAGCTCACCGACAGGACCAAACTATGGCTACACCTTC	CASSPTGPNYGYTF
15	TRBD1	TRBV2	TRBJ1-3	-	TGTGCCAGCAGGGACAGGATCCTCTCTGGAAACACCATATATTTT	CASRDRILSGNTIYF
14	TRBD2	TRBV5-8	TRBJ2-5	-	TGTGCCAGCTTCGTTAGCGGGGGACAAGAGACCCAGTACTTC	CASFVSGGQETQYF
16	-	TRBV5-1	TRBJ2-7	-	TGCGCCAGCAGCTTGGCCAGGGGAGTCCGGGGCTACGAGCAGTACTTC	CASSLARGVRGYEQYF
14	-	TRBV27	TRBJ2-7	-	TGTGCCAGCAGTTTTGTAAGGGGCGCGGACGAGCAGTACTTC	CASSFVRGADEQYF
16	-	TRBV4-1	TRBJ1-4	-	TGCGCCAGCAGCCTTCAGTGGAATCGGGCTAATGAAAAACTGTTTTTT	CASSLQWNRANEKLFF
11	TRBD2	TRBV10-3	TRBJ2-7	-	TGTGCCATTTCGGGGGGCTACGAGCAGTACTTC	CAISGGYEQYF
15	-	TRBV21-1	TRBJ2-2	-	TGTGCCAGCAGCAAAGAAGGACTATGGTCCGGGGAGCTGTTTTTT	CASSKEGLWSGELFF
14	TRBD1	TRBV10-1	TRBJ1-1	-	TGCGCCAGCAGTGGATCCGGGACAGGGCGGTTAGCTTTCTTT	CASSGSGTGRLAFF
14	-	TRBV5-1	TRBJ2-2	-	TGCGCCAGCCAGAGGGGGTTGAACACCGGGGAGCTGTTTTTT	CASQRGLNTGELFF
14	-	TRBV10-2	TRBJ2-7	-	TGCGCCAGCAGAAACAGGCTAAGCTCCTACGAGCAGTACTTC	CASRNRLSSYEQYF
14	-	TRBV5-6	TRBJ2-2	-	TGTGCCAGCAGCTTGGTAACACCGACCGGGGAGCTGTTTTTT	CASSLVTPTGELFF
13	-	TRBV7-2	TRBJ1-1	-	TGTGCCAGCAGCTTACAGTCAAACACTGAAGCTTTCTTT	CASSLQSNTEAFF
15	TRBD1	TRBV5-6	TRBJ2-7	-	TGTGCCAGCAGCTTGGAACAGGGGATTCTACGAGGGCAGTACTTC	CASSLEQGILRGQYF
14	TRBD1	TRBV5-1	TRBJ2-1	-	TGCGCCAGCAGTCCAGGGACAGGAGTGGATGAGCAGTTCTTC	CASSPGTGVDEQFF
14	-	TRBV5-1	TRBJ1-2	-	TGCGCCAGCAGCTTGGACAGGGTACTCTATGGCTACACCTTC	CASSLDRVLYGYTF
14	-	TRBV30	TRBJ1-6	-	TGTGCCCACGCGACGAGGGCAGGAGATTCACCCCTCCACTTT	CAHATRAGDSPLHF
17	-	TRBV5-1	TRBJ1-1	-	TGCGCCAGCAGGTTTGCGTCCGGACAGATAAAAGACACTGAAGCTTTCTTT	CASRFASGQIKDTEAFF